This TCR beta chain stems from a study of blood T cell repertoires in COVID-19. For the study at large: Researchers got acute and convalescent COVID-19 samples from the United States, Italy and Spain. PBMCs, B-cell-depleted T cells, or T cells provided the cDNA or gDNA that made up the material.

In the original workflow: The authors estimated nucleated cell counts from reference gene primer amplification. Measured with immunoSEQ multiplex PCR; TCRdb has only the in-frame clones, and not every one. V, J and clone size were drawn from that table, and D and trimming were deduced from the DNA. Here the sample spans some 74,000 clones, around 83% being singletons. The length of the CDR3 is 15 residues. Per the germline V gene, CDR1 is SGHTA and CDR2 is FQGNSA. The germline V and J ends were trimmed by 5 bases and 3 bases, with 16 bases remaining between them. The chain carries TRBV7-2 and TRBJ1-2, with unresolved D. The sample was peripheral blood. This receptor was taken from a man older than 75 with acute or convalescent COVID-19. The CDR3 sequence: CASSPLPPGDYGYTF. CDR3 DNA: TGTGCCAGCAGCCCATTACCTCCGGGAGACTATGGCTACACCTTC.